These 25 T cell receptor beta chains were all obtained from the same sample, sequenced in a study of blood T cell repertoires in COVID-19. Method: immunoSEQ multiplex PCR; TCRdb's copy keeps in-frame clones and lacks some. The sample has some 73,000 clones, about 73% seen once. Material for sequencing was peripheral blood. The receptors shown here come from a man aged 55 to 69 with acute or convalescent COVID-19.

This clone was observed a handful of times. The chain recombines TRBV7-2 with TRBJ2-3, with TRBD2 identical over 11 bases. The trim removed 6 bases at V and 0 bases at J, leaving 5 bases unmatched. From germline, CDR1 is SGHTA and CDR2 FQGNSA. CDR3 length equals 16 residues. This chain's CDR3 is CASRWGTSGSTDTQYF. The CDR3 coding sequence is TGTGCCAGCAGGTGGGGGACTAGCGGAAGCACAGATACGCAGTATTTT.

The rearrangement links TRBV2 to TRBJ2-2, with TRBD2 matching over 8 bases. Per the germline V gene, CDR1 is SNHLY and CDR2 is FYNNEI. After removal of 3 bases from V and 0 bases from J, the junction contained 0 bases not matched to a gene. This CDR3 spans 15 amino acids. CDR3 sequence reads: CASSETSANTGELFF. CDR3 DNA: TGTGCCAGCAGTGAGACTAGCGCGAACACCGGGGAGCTGTTTTTT.

The genes are TRBV6-1 and TRBJ2-7; the D gene is possibly TRBD2 (5 bases). The CDR3 is 14 amino acids. V was pared by 2 bases and J by 3 bases, with 11 bases between. Germline assignment: CDR1 MNHNS and CDR2 SASEGT. CDR3 in amino acids: CASSEPGINYEQYV. The CDR3 DNA reads as TGTGCCAGCAGTGAACCCGGGATAAACTACGAGCAGTACGTC.

As to this clone: At one boundary the junction diverges from the germline segment, which might be a read error. Other DNA sequences within the sample encode an identical CDR3. The chain carries TRBV29-1 and TRBJ1-1, with 11 positions matching TRBD1. The CDR3 has 17 residues. Germline CDR1 reads SQVTM; CDR2 reads ANQGSEA. The CDR3 reads CSVEGGTGGRGGTEAFF. For the CDR3, the DNA is TGCAGCGTGGAAGGTGGGACAGGGGGAAGGGGGGGCACTGAAGCTTTCTTT.

The J gene is TRBJ2-6, the V gene TRBV2; D is uncertain. CDR3 size: 14 residues. V was pared by 7 bases and J by 2 bases, with 9 bases between. The germline CDR1 and CDR2 sequences are SNHLY and FYNNEI. The CDR3 region has the DNA TGTGCCAGCATTATTGAGGCTGGGGCCAACGTCCTGACTTTC. Amino acid sequence: CASIIEAGANVLTF.

The chain couples TRBV5-4 to TRBJ1-1; perhaps TRBD1 as D (6 bases). From germline, CDR1 is SGHNT and CDR2 YYREEE (reference sequence). V lost 1 base and J 0 bases, leaving 22 bases between the germline ends. This CDR3 has 19 amino acids. The CDR3, as DNA: TGTGCCAGCAGCTTGCAGAGGGACACGGCCGCAACTATGAACACTGAAGCTTTCTTT. It codes for CASSLQRDTAATMNTEAFF.

The CDR3 region has the DNA TGCGCCAGCAGTGACCCCAGGGATATGAACACTGAAGCTTTCTTT. Translation: CASSDPRDMNTEAFF. J is TRBJ1-1 and V is TRBV10-2; maybe TRBD1 (5 bases). Trimming took off 3 bases at V and 0 bases at J, with 11 bases between the two ends. The CDR3 runs to 15 residues. The V gene's germline CDR1 is WSHSY and CDR2 SAAADI.

This clone was detected only a few times. V and J are TRBV5-6 and TRBJ1-2; 7 bases align to TRBD1. Looked up from germline, CDR1 is SGHDT and CDR2 is YYEEEE. J was trimmed by 3 bases and V by 4 bases; bases with no gene match: 9. The CDR3 length is 15 residues. In DNA, the CDR3 is TGTGCCAGCAGCGTCCTCCAGGGGGGAGACTATGGCTACACCTTC. Translated: CASSVLQGGDYGYTF.

The chain recombines TRBV5-4 with TRBJ2-1; 12 bases line up with TRBD2. J gave up 10 bases and V 4 bases, and 9 bases lay outside the gene matches. The CDR3 loop spans 15 amino acids. Germline CDR1 SGHNT, CDR2 YYREEE (reference sequence). The CDR3 DNA reads TGTGCCAGCAGCCCCGAGGGGCTAGCGGGGGGGGAGCAGTTCTTC. It encodes CASSPEGLAGGEQFF.

The chain carries TRBV19 and TRBJ2-4; TRBD1 aligns across 7 bases. Germline CDR1 reads LNHDA; CDR2 reads SQIVND (reference sequence). CDR3 size: 14 residues. The V and J ends lost 4 bases and 8 bases, in that order; junction bases with no gene match: 8. In DNA, the CDR3 is TGTGCCAGTAGTACCACAGGGGAGACGGACATTCAGTACTTC. This encodes CASSTTGETDIQYF.

The chain has TRBV30 and TRBJ1-5; 9 nucleotides agree with TRBD1. This CDR3 has 13 amino acids. Germline CDR1 GTSNPN, CDR2 SVGIG (reference sequence). The J segment lost 4 bases and the V segment lost 6 bases, leaving 4 bases of the junction unmatched. The CDR3 DNA reads TGTGCCTGCCGGGACAGGGTAAATCAGCCCCAGCATTTT. This gives the protein CACRDRVNQPQHF. Complete variable domain (other parts from reference TRBV30 and TRBJ1-5): SQTIHQWPATLVQPVGSPLSLECTVEGTSNPNLYWYRQAAGRGLQLLFYSVGIGQISSEVPQNLSASRPQDRQFILSSKKLLLSDSGFYLCACRDRVNQPQHFGDGTRLSIL.

A word on this clone: A read error likely explains this, since a far larger clone differs by one base. Other DNA variants within this sample encode the same CDR3. The chain couples TRBV14 to TRBJ2-1; D perhaps matches TRBD1 (6 bases). The ends were cut back, 5 bases at V and 5 bases at J, with 10 bases in the middle. The CDR3 totals 13 residues. CDR1 is SGHDN and CDR2 is FVKESK in the germline V gene. The CDR3 here is CASSLDSNNEQFF. The DNA of the CDR3 is TGTGCCAGCAGCTTGGACAGCAACAATGAGCAGTTCTTC.

The chain uses TRBV15 and TRBJ2-3; 7 positions match TRBD1. Germline V gene data show CDR1 as LNHNV and CDR2 as YYDKDF (reference sequence). The CDR3 is 15 residues long. V lost 3 bases to trimming and J lost 7 bases; unmatched junction nucleotides: 10. The CDR3 here is CATSSLSGTAYTQYF. CDR3 in DNA: TGTGCCACCAGCAGTCTATCCGGGACAGCTTATACGCAGTATTTT.

V usage is TRBV30 and J usage is TRBJ2-5; D unclear. This CDR3 is 12 amino acids long. Germline-derived CDR1 and CDR2 are GTSNPN and SVGIG (reference sequence). The germline V and J ends were trimmed by 4 bases and 1 base, with 7 bases remaining between them. The CDR3 DNA sequence: TGTGCCTGGACCGCAGGCCAAGAGACCCAGTACTTC. It is translated as CAWTAGQETQYF.

The gene calls are TRBV11-2 and TRBJ2-3; TRBD1 matches 9 bases. This CDR3 has 16 amino acids. The trim removed 5 bases at V and 2 bases at J, leaving 8 bases unmatched. Germline V gene data show CDR1 as SGHAT and CDR2 as FQNNGV. The DNA for the CDR3 is TGTGCCAGCAGCCCAGGGACAGGGATGGTCACAGATACGCAGTATTTT. Translated, it gives CASSPGTGMVTDTQYF.

The chain couples TRBV19 to TRBJ2-1, with 12 bases identical to TRBD2. This CDR3 has 16 amino acids. Germline CDR1 and CDR2: LNHDA and SQIVND (reference sequence). V shed 7 bases, J shed 8 bases, and the junction held 12 bases outside the gene matches. The CDR3 coding sequence is TGTGCCAGTACCCTAACCGCTAGCGGGAGGGCCGATGAGCAGTTCTTC. It is translated as CASTLTASGRADEQFF.

V and J are TRBV3-1 (or the pseudogene TRBV3-2) and TRBJ2-2, with D unresolved. The V and J ends lost 1 base and 4 bases respectively, with 10 bases between them. Germline V lookup: CDR1 LGHDT, CDR2 YNNKEL (reference sequence). This CDR3 is built from 15 residues. The CDR3 loop reads CASSQATETTGELFF. The CDR3 DNA follows: TGTGCCAGCAGCCAAGCCACAGAAACCACCGGGGAGCTGTTTTTT.

CDR3 sequence reads: CASSLVDRGYEQYV. CDR3 DNA sequence: TGTGCCAGCAGCTTGGTCGACAGGGGCTACGAGCAGTACGTC. The rearrangement joins TRBV5-6 to TRBJ2-7, with 8 bases fitting TRBD1. Germline-derived CDR1 and CDR2 are SGHDT and YYEEEE. V lost 0 bases, J lost 3 bases, and 2 bases stayed unmatched. The length of the CDR3 is 14 residues.

There are a few counts of this clone. The rearrangement links TRBV6-5 to TRBJ2-7; 7 nucleotides match TRBD1. The V gene's germline CDR1 is MNHEY and CDR2 SVGAGI. The CDR3 length is 14 residues. The trim removed 7 bases at V and 5 bases at J, leaving 11 bases unmatched. The CDR3 loop reads CASTGGQAANEQYV. In DNA, the CDR3 is TGTGCCAGCACCGGAGGACAGGCCGCGAACGAGCAGTACGTC.

The CDR3 nucleotides read TGTGCCAGCACCCCCACCCCCGGGAGCCAAGAGCAGTTCTTC. Translation gives CASTPTPGSQEQFF. The J gene is TRBJ2-1, the V gene TRBV7-8; possible D gene TRBD2, 6 bases. Germline CDR1 SGHVS, CDR2 FQNEAQ. With 7 bases removed from V and 10 bases from J, the gap between germline ends came to 20 bases. The CDR3 loop spans 14 amino acids. The variable domain in full, completed from reference TRBV7-8 and TRBJ2-1, reads GAGVSQSPRYKVAKRGQDVALRCDPISGHVSLFWYQQALGQGPEFLTYFQNEAQLDKSGLPSDRFFAERPEGSVSTLKIQRTQQEDSAVYLCASTPTPGSQEQFFGPGTRLTVL.

This clone was observed at least ten times. V is TRBV30 and J is TRBJ2-7, with 9 bases lining up with TRBD1. There are 14 residues in the CDR3. Germline V CDR1 and CDR2: GTSNPN, SVGIG (reference sequence). With V trimmed by 4 bases and J by 6 bases, 10 bases remained unmatched. CDR3 sequence (DNA): TGTGCCTGGACTGCGGACAGGGGATTCGGCGAGCAGTACGTC. This sequence encodes CAWTADRGFGEQYV.

The chain couples TRBV30 to TRBJ1-4; D not resolved. V was cut by 5 bases and J by 8 bases, with 9 bases left in between. The CDR3 sequence is 11 residues long. Per the germline V gene, CDR1 is GTSNPN and CDR2 is SVGIG (reference sequence). The CDR3 here is CAWGREEKLFF. CDR3 DNA sequence: TGTGCCTGGGGGAGGGAAGAAAAACTGTTTTTT.

CDR3 residues: CASGDRQGSGNTIYF. The CDR3 DNA reads as TGTGCCAGCGGCGACCGACAGGGCTCTGGAAACACCATATATTTT. The rearrangement uses TRBV6-5 and TRBJ1-3, with TRBD1 identical over 7 bases. The V gene end was trimmed by 8 bases and the J gene end by 0 bases; junction bases not matched to a gene: 7. The CDR3 consists of 15 residues. The germline CDR1 and CDR2 sequences are MNHEY and SVGAGI.

The gene calls are TRBV5-1 and TRBJ2-1; 8 bases are shared with TRBD1. Germline V gene data show CDR1 as SGHRS and CDR2 as YFSETQ. CDR3 length equals 16 residues. J gave up 5 bases and V 4 bases, and 11 bases lay outside the gene matches. The DNA of the CDR3 is TGCGCCAGCAGCCAAACGGACAGGGCTTCCAACAATGAGCAGTTCTTC. This sequence encodes CASSQTDRASNNEQFF. The full variable domain, in which reference TRBV5-1 and TRBJ2-1 provide the parts outside the CDR3, is KAGVTQTPRYLIKTRGQQVTLSCSPISGHRSVSWYQQTPGQGLQFLFEYFSETQRNKGNFPGRFSGRQFSNSRSEMNVSTLELGDSALYLCASSQTDRASNNEQFFGPGTRLTVL.

The chain links TRBV9 to TRBJ2-7, with TRBD2 identical over 8 bases. Germline values: CDR1 SGDLS, CDR2 YYNGEE. With V trimmed by 4 bases and J by 8 bases, 8 bases remained unmatched. This CDR3 spans 13 amino acids. The CDR3, as DNA: TGTGCCAGCAGCCTCGGGACTAGAGGACAGCAGTACTTC. Encoded protein: CASSLGTRGQQYF.